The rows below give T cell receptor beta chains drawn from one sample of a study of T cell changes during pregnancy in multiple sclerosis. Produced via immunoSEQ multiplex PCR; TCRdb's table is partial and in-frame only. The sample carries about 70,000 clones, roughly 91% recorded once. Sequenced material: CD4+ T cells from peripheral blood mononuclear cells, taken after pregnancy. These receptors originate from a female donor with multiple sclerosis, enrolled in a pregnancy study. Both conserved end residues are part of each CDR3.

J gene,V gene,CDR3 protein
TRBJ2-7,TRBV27,CASSPGIGEQYF
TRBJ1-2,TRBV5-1,CASSLGTMGGTHYGYTF
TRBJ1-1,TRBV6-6,CASSDGQGGMNTEAFF
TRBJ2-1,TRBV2,CASNGGAQENEQFF
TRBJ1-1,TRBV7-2,CASSLDRGYNTEAFF
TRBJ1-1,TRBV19,CASSGRRGTEAFF
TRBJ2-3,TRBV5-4,CASSLDRGTDTQYF
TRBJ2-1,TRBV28,CASSESGGRGNEQFF
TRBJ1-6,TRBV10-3,CAVGQGNNSPLHF
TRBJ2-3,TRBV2,CASSLKVTDTQYF
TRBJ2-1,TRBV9,CASSAPGYNEQFF
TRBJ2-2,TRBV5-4,CASSPGLAANTGELFF
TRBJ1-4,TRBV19,CASSIRHSQGGNEKLFF
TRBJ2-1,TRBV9,CASSAPGTSWDGNEQFF
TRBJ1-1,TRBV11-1,CASSALTGSNTEAFF
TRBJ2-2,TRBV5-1,CASSTRLAGDTGELFF
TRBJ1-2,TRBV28,CASSSRWSEDYGYTF
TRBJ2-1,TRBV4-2,CASSRTSGSAVGEQFF
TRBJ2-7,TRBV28,CASTPPVTSGSLHEQYF
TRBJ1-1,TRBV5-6,CASSFRTEAFF
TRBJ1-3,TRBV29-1,CSVSWEGGAGNTIYF
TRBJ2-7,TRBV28,CASSPPLAASYEQYF
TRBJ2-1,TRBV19,CASSMSGGYNEQFF
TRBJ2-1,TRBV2,CASSAASPNEQFF
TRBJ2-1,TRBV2,CASSRDLNEQFF
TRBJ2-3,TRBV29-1,CSVGPSGYSTDTQYF
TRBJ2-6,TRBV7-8,CASSLALASGANVLTF
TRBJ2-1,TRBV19,CASSIRGALILSSYNEQFF
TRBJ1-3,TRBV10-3,CASSVGDRGSGNTIYF
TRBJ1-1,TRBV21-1,CASSKGEGGHTEAFF
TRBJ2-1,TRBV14,CASSPIRQGRADEQFF
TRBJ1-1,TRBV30,CAWGQGNTEAFF
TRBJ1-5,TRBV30,CAWAQGAEQPQHF
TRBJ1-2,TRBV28,CASSRQGPNYGYTF
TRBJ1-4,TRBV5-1,CASSVTGLSEKLFF
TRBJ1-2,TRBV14,CASSLKRSFGYTF
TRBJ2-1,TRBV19,CASSTTGTRGREQFF
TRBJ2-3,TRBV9,CASSAGLAGDHTQYF
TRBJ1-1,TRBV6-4,CASKTDRLNTEAFF
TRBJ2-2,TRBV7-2,CASSLASVANTGELFF
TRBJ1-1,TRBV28,CASSLPGATEAFF
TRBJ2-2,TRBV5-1,CASSTTLAPNTGELFF